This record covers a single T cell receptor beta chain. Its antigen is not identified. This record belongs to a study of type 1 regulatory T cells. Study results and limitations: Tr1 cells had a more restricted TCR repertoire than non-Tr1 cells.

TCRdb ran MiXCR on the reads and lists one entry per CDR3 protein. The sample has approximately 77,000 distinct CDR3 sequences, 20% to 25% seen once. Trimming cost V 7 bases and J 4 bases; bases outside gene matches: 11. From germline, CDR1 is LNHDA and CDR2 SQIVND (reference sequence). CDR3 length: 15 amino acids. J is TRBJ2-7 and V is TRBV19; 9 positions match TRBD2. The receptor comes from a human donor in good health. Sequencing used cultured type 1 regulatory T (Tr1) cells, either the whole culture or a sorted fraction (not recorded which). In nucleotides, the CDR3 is TGTGCCAGTAAGTCCATAGCGGGAGCTGGATACGAGCAGTACTTC. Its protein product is CASKSIAGAGYEQYF.